Listed below are T cell receptor beta chains from one sample, sequenced in a study of cytomegalovirus exposure and HLA in healthy donors. The protocol was immunoSEQ multiplex PCR, while the TCRdb copy is restricted to in-frame clones and leaves out a portion. Its listing shows under 100,000 clones. The sequenced sample consisted of PBMCs. These receptors were taken from a man aged 25-45 years in good health and CMV-seronegative. The CDR3 runs from the conserved cysteine through the conserved F or W. D genes are given only for firm matches.

cdr3_nt	cdr3_aa	v_call	d_call	j_call	cdr3_length
TGTGCCAGCAGCTCCGGACAGGGGTGGTTCACTGAAGCTTTCTTT	CASSSGQGWFTEAFF	TRBV13	TRBD1	TRBJ1-1	15
TGCAGCGTTGGATTAGGACAGGGGAGTACCGGGGAGCTGTTTTTT	CSVGLGQGSTGELFF	TRBV29-1	TRBD1	TRBJ2-2	15
TGCGCCAGCAGCTTGACGGGAAGGATCACAGATACGCAGTATTTT	CASSLTGRITDTQYF	TRBV5-1	.	TRBJ2-3	15
TGTGCCAGCACCTCCGGCGGATCTGAAGCTTTCTTT	CASTSGGSEAFF	TRBV2	.	TRBJ1-1	12
TGCGCCAGCAGCTACGGGACAGGGATTTACGAGCAGTACTTC	CASSYGTGIYEQYF	TRBV4-1	TRBD1	TRBJ2-7	14
TGTGCCAGCACCGACCCTGGAGGGGGCGAGGTAGCTTTCTTT	CASTDPGGGEVAFF	TRBV2	TRBD1	TRBJ1-1	14
TGTGCCAGCTCACCTGACAGCTACGAGCAGTACTTC	CASSPDSYEQYF	TRBV18	.	TRBJ2-7	12
TGTGCCAGCAGCGAGGGGAGCGGGAGCTCCTACGAGCAGTACTTC	CASSEGSGSSYEQYF	TRBV9	TRBD2	TRBJ2-7	15
TGTGCCAGCTCAGACAGCAGGATACTCTATGGCTACACCTTC	CASSDSRILYGYTF	TRBV18	.	TRBJ1-2	14
TGTGCCAGCTCGCTAGGCGGGGACAGGGGCCGCGAGCAGTACTTC	CASSLGGDRGREQYF	TRBV18	TRBD1	TRBJ2-7	15
TGTGCCAGCAGCTTGGCGGCGGGAGAGGAGACCCAGTACTTC	CASSLAAGEETQYF	TRBV5-4	TRBD2	TRBJ2-5	14
TGTGCCAGCAGCGTAACTAGCAGCTCTGGAAACACCATATATTTT	CASSVTSSSGNTIYF	TRBV9	.	TRBJ1-3	15
TGTGCCAGCAGCGAAGGGGCGGGAGAGTACTACAATGAGCAGTTCTTC	CASSEGAGEYYNEQFF	TRBV6-1	TRBD2	TRBJ2-1	16
TGTGCCAGCACTCTTAGACAGGGGGTTGGGACTGAAGCTTTCTTT	CASTLRQGVGTEAFF	TRBV6-5	TRBD1	TRBJ1-1	15
TGTGCCTGGAGTTTCCAGGGTGGAAGAGGAAACACCATATATTTT	CAWSFQGGRGNTIYF	TRBV30	.	TRBJ1-3	15
TGTGCCAGAAGCTATTGGTACGAGCAGTACTTC	CARSYWYEQYF	TRBV5-3	.	TRBJ2-7	11
TGTGCCAGCAGCGACGGGACAGGGGTGAACACTGAAGCTTTCTTT	CASSDGTGVNTEAFF	TRBV5-5	TRBD1	TRBJ1-1	15